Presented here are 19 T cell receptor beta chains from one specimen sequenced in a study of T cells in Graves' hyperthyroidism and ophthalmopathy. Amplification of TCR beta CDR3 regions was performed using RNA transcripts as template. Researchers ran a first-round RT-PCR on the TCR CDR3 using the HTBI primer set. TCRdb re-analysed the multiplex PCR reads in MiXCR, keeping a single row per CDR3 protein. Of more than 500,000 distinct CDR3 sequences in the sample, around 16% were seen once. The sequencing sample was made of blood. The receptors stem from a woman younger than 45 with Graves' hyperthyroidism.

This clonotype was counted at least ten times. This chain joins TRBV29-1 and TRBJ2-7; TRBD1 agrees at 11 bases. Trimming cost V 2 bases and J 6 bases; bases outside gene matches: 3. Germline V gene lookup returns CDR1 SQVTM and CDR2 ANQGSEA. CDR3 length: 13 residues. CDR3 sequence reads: CSVEWTGGGEQYF. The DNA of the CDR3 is TGCAGCGTTGAATGGACAGGGGGCGGCGAGCAGTACTTC.

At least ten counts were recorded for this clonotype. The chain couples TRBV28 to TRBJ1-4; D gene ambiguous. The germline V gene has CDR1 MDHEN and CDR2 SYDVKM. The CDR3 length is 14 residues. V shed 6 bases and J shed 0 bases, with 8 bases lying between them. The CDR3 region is CASSNYATNEKLFF. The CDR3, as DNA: TGTGCCAGCAGCAACTATGCAACTAATGAAAAACTGTTTTTT.

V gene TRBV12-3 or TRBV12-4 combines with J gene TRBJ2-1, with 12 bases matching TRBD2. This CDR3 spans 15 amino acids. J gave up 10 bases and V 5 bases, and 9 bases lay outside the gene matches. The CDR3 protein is CASSDTSGRRGEQFF. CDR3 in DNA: TGTGCCAGCAGTGACACTAGCGGGAGGAGGGGGGAGCAGTTCTTC.

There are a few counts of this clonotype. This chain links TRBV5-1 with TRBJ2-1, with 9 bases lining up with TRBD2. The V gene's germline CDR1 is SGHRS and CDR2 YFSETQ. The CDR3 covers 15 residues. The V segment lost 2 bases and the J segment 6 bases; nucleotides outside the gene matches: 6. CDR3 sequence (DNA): TGCGCCAGCAGCTTAACAGGGACTAGCAGCAATGAGCAGTTCTTC. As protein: CASSLTGTSSNEQFF.

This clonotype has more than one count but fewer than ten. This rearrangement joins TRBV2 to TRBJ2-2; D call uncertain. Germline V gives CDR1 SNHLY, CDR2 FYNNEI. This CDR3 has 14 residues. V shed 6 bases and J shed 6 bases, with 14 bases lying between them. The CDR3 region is CASSLKLESGELFF. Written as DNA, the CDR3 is TGTGCCAGCAGCCTCAAACTTGAGTCCGGGGAGCTGTTTTTT.

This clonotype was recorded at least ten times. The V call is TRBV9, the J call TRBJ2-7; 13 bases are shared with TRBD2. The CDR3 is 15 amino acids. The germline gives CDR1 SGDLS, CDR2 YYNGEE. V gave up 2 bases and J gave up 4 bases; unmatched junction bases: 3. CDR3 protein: CASSVGLAGAYEQYF. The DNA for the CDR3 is TGTGCCAGCAGCGTCGGACTAGCGGGAGCTTACGAGCAGTACTTC.

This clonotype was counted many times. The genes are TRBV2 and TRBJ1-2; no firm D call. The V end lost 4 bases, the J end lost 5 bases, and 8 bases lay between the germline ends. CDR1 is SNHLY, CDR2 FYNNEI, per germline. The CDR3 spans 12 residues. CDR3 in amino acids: CASSASEYGYTF. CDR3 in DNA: TGTGCCAGCAGTGCCTCCGAATATGGCTACACCTTC.

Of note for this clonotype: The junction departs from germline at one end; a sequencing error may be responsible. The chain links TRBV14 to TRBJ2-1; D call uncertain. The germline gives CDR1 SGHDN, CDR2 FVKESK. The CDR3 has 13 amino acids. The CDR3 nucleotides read TGTGCCAGCGGCCAACCTCACTACAATGAGCAGTTCTTC. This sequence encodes CASGQPHYNEQFF.

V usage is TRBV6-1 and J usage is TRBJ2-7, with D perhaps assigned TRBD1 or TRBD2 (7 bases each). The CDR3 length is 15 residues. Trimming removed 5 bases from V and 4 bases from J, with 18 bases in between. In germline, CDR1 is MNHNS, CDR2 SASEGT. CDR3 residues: CASSLPGQGGYEQYF. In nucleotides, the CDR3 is TGTGCCAGCAGTCTCCCCGGGCAGGGGGGGTACGAGCAGTACTTC.

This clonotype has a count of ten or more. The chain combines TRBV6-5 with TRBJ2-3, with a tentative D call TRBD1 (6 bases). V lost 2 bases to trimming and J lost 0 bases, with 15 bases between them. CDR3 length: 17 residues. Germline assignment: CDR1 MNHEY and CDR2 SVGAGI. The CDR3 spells CASSYPTRTVSTDTQYF. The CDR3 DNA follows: TGTGCCAGCAGTTACCCGACCCGGACAGTGAGCACAGATACGCAGTATTTT.

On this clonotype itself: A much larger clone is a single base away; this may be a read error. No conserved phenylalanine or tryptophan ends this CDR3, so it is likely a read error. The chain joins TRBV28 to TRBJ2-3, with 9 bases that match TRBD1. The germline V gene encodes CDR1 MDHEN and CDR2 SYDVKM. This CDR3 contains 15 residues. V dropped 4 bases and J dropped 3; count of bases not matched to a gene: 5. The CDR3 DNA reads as TGTGCCAGCAGTTCACTGGACAGGGGTACAGATACGCAGTATCTT. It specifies CASSSLDRGTDTQYL.

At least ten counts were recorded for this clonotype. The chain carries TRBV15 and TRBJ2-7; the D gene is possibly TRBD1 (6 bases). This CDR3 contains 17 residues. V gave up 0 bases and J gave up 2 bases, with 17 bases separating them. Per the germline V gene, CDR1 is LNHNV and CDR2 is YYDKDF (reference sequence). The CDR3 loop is CATSRDWTARRPYEQYF. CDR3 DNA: TGTGCCACCAGCAGAGATTGGACAGCTAGAAGACCCTACGAGCAGTACTTC.

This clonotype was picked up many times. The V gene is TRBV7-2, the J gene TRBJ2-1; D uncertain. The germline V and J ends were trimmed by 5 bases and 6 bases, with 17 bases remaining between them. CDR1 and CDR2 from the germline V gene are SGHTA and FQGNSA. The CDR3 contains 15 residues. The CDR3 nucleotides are TGTGCCAGCAGCCCCGGGCTCTCATCGGGCAATGAGCAGTTCTTC. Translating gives CASSPGLSSGNEQFF.

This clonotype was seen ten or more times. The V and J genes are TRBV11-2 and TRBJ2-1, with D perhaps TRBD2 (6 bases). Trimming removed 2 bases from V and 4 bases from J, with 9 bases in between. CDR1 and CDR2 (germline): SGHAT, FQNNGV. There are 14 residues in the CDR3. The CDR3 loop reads CASSLRAGYNEQFF. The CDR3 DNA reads TGTGCCAGCAGCTTAAGGGCGGGATACAATGAGCAGTTCTTC.

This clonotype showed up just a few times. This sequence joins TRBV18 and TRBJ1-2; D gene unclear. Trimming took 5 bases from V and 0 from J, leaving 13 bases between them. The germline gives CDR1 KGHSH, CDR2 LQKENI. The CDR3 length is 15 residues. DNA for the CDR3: TGTGCCAGCTCATCAGGAGCAGGTTCTAACTATGGCTACACCTTC. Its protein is CASSSGAGSNYGYTF.

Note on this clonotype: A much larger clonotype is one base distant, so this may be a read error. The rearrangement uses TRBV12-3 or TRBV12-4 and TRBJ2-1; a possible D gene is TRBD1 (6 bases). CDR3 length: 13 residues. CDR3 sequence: CVSSAGTHVEQFF. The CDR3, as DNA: TGTGTCAGCAGTGCCGGGACACATGTTGAGCAGTTCTTC.

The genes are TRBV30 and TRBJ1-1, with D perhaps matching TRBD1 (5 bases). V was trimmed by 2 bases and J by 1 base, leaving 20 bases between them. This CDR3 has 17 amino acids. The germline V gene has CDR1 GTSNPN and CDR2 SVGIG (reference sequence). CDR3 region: CAWSLDRTGTANTEAFF. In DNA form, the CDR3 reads TGTGCCTGGAGTCTAGATAGAACCGGGACCGCGAACACTGAAGCTTTCTTT.

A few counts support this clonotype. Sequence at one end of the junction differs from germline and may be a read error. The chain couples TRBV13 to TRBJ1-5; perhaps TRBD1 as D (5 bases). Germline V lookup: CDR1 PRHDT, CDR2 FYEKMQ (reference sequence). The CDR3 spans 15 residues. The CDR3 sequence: CASSVGSGQGQPQHF. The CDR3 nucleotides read TGTGCCAGCAGCGTAGGGAGCGGCCAGGGTCAGCCCCAGCATTTT.

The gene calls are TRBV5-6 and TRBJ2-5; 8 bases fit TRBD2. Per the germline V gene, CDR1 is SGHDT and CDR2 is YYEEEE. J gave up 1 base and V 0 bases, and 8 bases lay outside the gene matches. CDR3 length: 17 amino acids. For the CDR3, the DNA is TGTGCCAGCAGCTTGGATCGGCTAGCGGGCTTCCAAGAGACCCAGTACTTC. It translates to CASSLDRLAGFQETQYF.